This T cell receptor beta chain comes out of a study of CD8 T cells in ankylosing spondylitis. V shed 7 bases and J shed 8 bases, with 8 bases lying between them. CDR3 length: 10 amino acids. Germline assignment: CDR1 SGHTA and CDR2 FQGNSA. Study-wide findings and caveats: Reported data indicate significant enrichment of disease-linked clones within matched ankylosing spondylitis synovial fluid.

Via MiXCR, TCRdb re-called the 5' RACE reads, giving one row per CDR3 protein. The sample consists of 120,000 to 150,000 distinct CDR3 sequences, roughly 8% of them appearing once. This clonotype appeared many times. Its antigen is not known. The source is a male donor with ankylosing spondylitis. Sequenced material: synovial fluid, either unsorted or a sorted T cell fraction (not recorded which). This chain links TRBV7-2 with TRBJ1-1; no clear D gene. CDR3 sequence (DNA): TGTGCCAGCAAAAATCCGGAAGCTTTCTTT. It is translated as CASKNPEAFF.